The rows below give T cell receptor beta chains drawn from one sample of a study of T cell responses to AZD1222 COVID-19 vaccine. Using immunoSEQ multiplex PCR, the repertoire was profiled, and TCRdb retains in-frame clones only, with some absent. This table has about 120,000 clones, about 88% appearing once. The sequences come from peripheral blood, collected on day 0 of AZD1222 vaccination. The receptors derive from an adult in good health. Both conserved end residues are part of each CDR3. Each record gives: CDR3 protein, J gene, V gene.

CASSLAWGYEQYF TRBJ2-7 TRBV28
CASSPRDTYQPQHF TRBJ1-5 TRBV18
CASSLGSTNEKLFF TRBJ1-4 TRBV5-1
CASSYLAGGYEQYF TRBJ2-7 TRBV6-5
CASSADRDQPQHF TRBJ1-5 TRBV6-4
CASSIVGHTGELFF TRBJ2-2 TRBV19
CASSIGPGVGNTIYF TRBJ1-3 TRBV19
CATSPGTRGRGSEQFF TRBJ2-1 TRBV15
CASIQGARGGYTF TRBJ1-2 TRBV6-6
CASTPSGGLNQPQHF TRBJ1-5 TRBV19
CASSPIGTTNTEAFF TRBJ1-1 TRBV3-1/TRBV3-2
CASSRRTGDNSPLHF TRBJ1-6 TRBV4-2
CASSYVGEAFF TRBJ1-1 TRBV6-2/TRBV6-3
CASSSPGAGGNTIYF TRBJ1-3 TRBV5-1
CASSPSGNYGYTF TRBJ1-2 TRBV11-2
CSARTGDTYEQYF TRBJ2-7 TRBV29-1
CASKGFWEQYF TRBJ2-7 TRBV28
CASPGITEAFF TRBJ1-1 TRBV5-1
CASSPGGGSSYNEQFF TRBJ2-1 TRBV7-8
CAWRLAGGGTQYF TRBJ2-5 TRBV30
CASSSSPGLLDEQFF TRBJ2-1 TRBV5-6
CASSQLLERTGLRGYTF TRBJ1-2 TRBV4-1
CAISESLAGEGNEQFF TRBJ2-1 TRBV10-3
CASSLTGGNNEKLFF TRBJ1-4 TRBV27
CASSGAVDSSTDTQYF TRBJ2-3 TRBV6-4
CASSMGSFTGGDTQYF TRBJ2-3 TRBV19
CASSLGIRGENTEAFF TRBJ1-1 TRBV5-4
CAWRSAWNTGELFF TRBJ2-2 TRBV30